The TCR beta chain described here comes from a study of molecular identifiers for immune sequencing clone quantification. This clonotype was observed a handful of times. No antigen is known for it. Libraries for naive CD8 T cells, which were made from about 19,000 to 1,100,000 sorted cells, drew on 10%, 30% or 50% of the RNA. TCRdb analysed the PCR reads with MiXCR anew, one entry per CDR3 protein. The data show about half a million distinct CDR3 sequences, about a quarter seen once. The CDR3 is 15 residues long. Looked up from germline, CDR1 is SGHAT and CDR2 is FQNNGV. V shed 4 bases and J 5 bases; nucleotides not matched to a gene: 7. Study outcomes and limitations: In cases of identical TCR molecules sharing a barcode, highly expanded clone sizes could be underestimated.

This chain uses TRBV11-2 with TRBJ2-1, with 8 bases aligning to TRBD1. The sample comprised naive CD8+ T cells from blood, with Jurkat cell RNA spiked in. Indicated subset: FACS-sorted CD8+CD4-CCR7+CD45RA+ naive T cells. This clonotype originated in a human donor in good health. Some libraries in this study had Jurkat cell RNA spiked in. CDR3 region: CASSSPGQVDNEQFF. The DNA of the CDR3 is TGTGCCAGCAGCTCCCCGGGACAGGTGGACAATGAGCAGTTCTTC. Complete variable domain (other parts from reference TRBV11-2 and TRBJ2-1): EAGVAQSPRYKIIEKRQSVAFWCNPISGHATLYWYQQILGQGPKLLIQFQNNGVVDDSQLPKDRFSAERLKGVDSTLKIQPAKLEDSAVYLCASSSPGQVDNEQFFGPGTRLTVL.